The 5 T cell receptor beta chains in this list originate from one sample, sequenced in a study of T cell responses to AZD1222 COVID-19 vaccine. Method: immunoSEQ multiplex PCR; TCRdb's copy keeps in-frame clones and lacks some. The table records some 120,000 clones, roughly 91% of them present only once. Here the sequenced sample was peripheral blood, taken on day 0 of AZD1222 vaccination. These receptors were collected from an adult in good health.

This clone was picked up one time. V is TRBV30 and J is TRBJ1-1; 8 nucleotides agree with TRBD1. CDR3 length: 13 amino acids. The J segment lost 5 bases and the V segment lost 5 bases, leaving 7 bases of the junction unmatched. The germline gives CDR1 GTSNPN, CDR2 SVGIG (reference sequence). Here the CDR3 reads CAWARGLLTEAFF. CDR3 coding DNA: TGTGCCTGGGCCAGGGGGCTCTTGACTGAAGCTTTCTTT.

In the case of this clone: The sample has other DNA sequences that encode this CDR3 too. The chain has TRBV12-3 or TRBV12-4 and TRBJ2-7; TRBD1 agrees at 8 bases. The CDR3 sequence is 13 residues long. Losses at the gene ends were 6 bases for V and 3 bases for J; bases not matched to a gene: 4. In DNA form, the CDR3 reads TGTGCCAGCAGACCCGGACAGGGCTACGAGCAGTACTTC. Translated: CASRPGQGYEQYF.

This chain joins TRBV24-1 and TRBJ1-2; 9 nucleotides align to TRBD1. V gave up 5 bases and J gave up 1 base; unmatched junction bases: 4. This CDR3 is 15 amino acids long. Germline loops: CDR1 KGHDR, CDR2 SFDVKD. The chain's CDR3 is CATSAGTGFNYGYTF. Here the CDR3 DNA reads TGTGCCACCAGTGCTGGGACAGGGTTTAACTATGGCTACACCTTC.

The sample holds one count of this clone. The chain combines TRBV29-1 with TRBJ2-7; 9 nucleotides line up with TRBD1. The J segment lost 4 bases and the V segment lost 4 bases, leaving 8 bases of the junction unmatched. The germline V gene encodes CDR1 SQVTM and CDR2 ANQGSEA. The CDR3 has 14 amino acids. For the CDR3, the DNA is TGCAGCGTTGTTCTTGGGACAGGGAAATACGAGCAGTACTTC. Amino acids: CSVVLGTGKYEQYF.

The chain carries TRBV18 and TRBJ2-5, with D possibly TRBD1 on 5 matching bases. From germline, CDR1 is KGHSH and CDR2 LQKENI. Deletions cut 6 bases from V and 0 bases from J, with 20 bases between. The CDR3 sequence is 17 residues long. The CDR3 DNA sequence: TGTGCCAGCTCCCCGATGTTCTTGGACACCTACCAAGAGACCCAGTACTTC. This codes for CASSPMFLDTYQETQYF.